This T cell receptor beta chain came from a study of blood T cell repertoires in COVID-19. Turning to the study itself: Specimens from acute and convalescent COVID-19 originated in the United States, Italy and Spain. T cells, B-cell-depleted T cells, or PBMCs provided the cDNA or gDNA that served as material.

The CDR3 covers 11 residues. Between the trimmed V and J ends, which lost 5 bases and 9 bases, there was a span of 8 bases. CDR1 is ENHRY, CDR2 SYGVKD, per germline. Assignments of participants to cohorts depended upon their own reported clinical history. Authors' analysis steps: Estimation of nucleated cell counts was performed using reference gene primer amplification. Here immunoSEQ multiplex PCR was the method, and the copy in TCRdb shows in-frame clones only, minus some. Clonal size and the V and J genes are those of that table, whereas D and trimming came from the DNA. The profile shows roughly 230,000 clones, around 83% of them singletons.

What was sequenced was PBMCs or T cells enriched from blood (not recorded which). The chain combines TRBV10-3 with TRBJ2-1; a weak D match, TRBD2 (6 bases). The clonotype originates from a woman between 45 and 60 years old who had been exposed to COVID-19. Here the CDR3 reads CAISTGGEQFF. The CDR3 DNA reads as TGTGCCATCAGTACCGGGGGTGAGCAGTTCTTC.